A single sample gave rise to the 23 T cell receptor beta chains below, sequenced in a study of blood T cell repertoires in COVID-19. Generated by immunoSEQ multiplex PCR, the TCRdb table keeps only in-frame clones and is missing some. The table records some 120,000 clones, around 80% of them present only once. Material: peripheral blood. The receptors were sampled from a man older than 75 with active or convalescent COVID-19.

V is TRBV19 and J is TRBJ2-2; 8 positions match TRBD2. The CDR3 totals 14 residues. V was pared by 7 bases and J by 2 bases, with 3 bases of the junction left unmatched. Germline values: CDR1 LNHDA, CDR2 SQIVND (reference sequence). The CDR3 is CASNAGGNTGELFF. DNA of the CDR3: TGTGCCAGTAATGCGGGGGGTAACACCGGGGAGCTGTTTTTT.

V usage is TRBV6-2 or TRBV6-3 and J usage is TRBJ2-7; 8 positions agree with TRBD1. This CDR3 comprises 14 residues. The V segment lost 5 bases and the J segment 3 bases; nucleotides outside the gene matches: 6. Germline CDR1 and CDR2: MNHEY and SVGEGT. The CDR3 DNA follows: TGTGCCAGCAGTCGACAGGGGCCGAGCTACGAGCAGTACTTC. Protein sequence: CASSRQGPSYEQYF.

The chain combines TRBV3-1 (or the pseudogene TRBV3-2) with TRBJ2-2; 8 bases agree with TRBD1. The length of the CDR3 is 16 residues. After removal of 2 bases from V and 1 base from J, the junction contained 3 bases not matched to a gene. Germline CDR1 LGHDT, CDR2 YNNKEL (reference sequence). This CDR3 is CASSQLQGGNTGELFF. In DNA form, the CDR3 reads TGTGCCAGCAGCCAACTACAGGGGGGGAACACCGGGGAGCTGTTTTTT.

This clone has only one observation. The chain has TRBV11-2 and TRBJ2-7, with TRBD2 matching over 15 bases. CDR3 length: 16 amino acids. CDR1 SGHAT and CDR2 FQNNGV come from the germline V gene. With V trimmed by 4 bases and J by 7 bases, 8 bases remained unmatched. The CDR3 spells CASSYGLAGGLGEQYF. Written as DNA, the CDR3 is TGTGCCAGCAGCTACGGACTAGCGGGGGGGTTAGGGGAGCAGTACTTC.

The chain carries TRBV19 and TRBJ1-2; D unclear. Germline V lookup: CDR1 LNHDA, CDR2 SQIVND (reference sequence). This CDR3 is built from 12 residues. Trimming removed 4 bases at V and 4 bases at J, with 7 bases between. CDR3 in DNA: TGTGCCAGTAGTACTCCCCTCTATGGCTACACCTTC. This gives the protein CASSTPLYGYTF.

The genes are TRBV5-4 and TRBJ2-7, with a tentative D call TRBD1 (6 bases). V was trimmed by 4 bases and J by 9 bases, leaving 17 bases between them. Germline V gene sequence: CDR1 SGHNT, CDR2 YYREEE (reference sequence). CDR3 length: 13 amino acids. The CDR3, as DNA: TGTGCCAGCAGCCTGCCCCTAGGGGGAGTGCAGTACTTC. It yields the protein CASSLPLGGVQYF.

This chain joins TRBV27 and TRBJ1-3, with D possibly matching TRBD1 (5 bases). Trimming took off 6 bases at V and 0 bases at J, with 12 bases between the two ends. Germline values: CDR1 MNHEY, CDR2 SMNVEV (reference sequence). The CDR3 has 15 residues. The CDR3 coding sequence is TGTGCCAGCAGGAAATCAGGGTACTCTGGAAACACCATATATTTT. This sequence encodes CASRKSGYSGNTIYF.

This clone has just one count. The genes are TRBV18 and TRBJ2-7; TRBD1 agrees at 8 bases. V shed 8 bases and J 2 bases; nucleotides not matched to a gene: 8. The CDR3 has 14 residues. CDR1 KGHSH and CDR2 LQKENI come from the germline V gene. CDR3: CASTRTGLTYEQYF. CDR3 coding DNA: TGTGCCAGCACACGGACAGGGTTAACCTACGAGCAGTACTTC.

This clone was counted once. The CDR3 DNA follows: TGTGCTAGTGGTTTGGGGACAGGGGCCAAAAACATTCAGTACTTC. This translates into CASGLGTGAKNIQYF. V is TRBV12-5 and J is TRBJ2-4, with 8 positions matching TRBD1. Germline V CDR1 and CDR2: LGHNT, FRNRAP. The V gene end was trimmed by 1 base and the J gene end by 1 base; junction bases not matched to a gene: 0. The CDR3 extends over 15 amino acids.

The chain has TRBV6-5 and TRBJ1-6; D is ambiguous. V was cut by 6 bases and J by 0 bases, with 6 bases left in between. The CDR3 is 14 residues long. CDR1 and CDR2 (germline): MNHEY, SVGAGI. The CDR3 DNA reads TGTGCCAGCAGCCCGGGCTCCTATAATTCACCCCTCCACTTT. This encodes CASSPGSYNSPLHF.

The genes are TRBV7-2 and TRBJ1-1; D remains ambiguous. The ends were cut back, 4 bases at V and 4 bases at J, with 13 bases in the middle. This CDR3 is 14 amino acids long. Germline loops: CDR1 SGHTA, CDR2 FQGNSA. This CDR3 reads CASSSAGWSTEAFF. DNA for the CDR3: TGTGCCAGCAGCTCGGCGGGGTGGTCCACTGAAGCTTTCTTT.

This clone was counted a single time. The chain combines TRBV25-1 with TRBJ2-1; the match to TRBD1 covers 8 bases. Germline V gives CDR1 MGHDK, CDR2 SYGVNS. The CDR3 has 15 residues. With 1 base clipped from V and 9 bases from J, the junction kept 8 bases outside the gene matches. The CDR3, as DNA: TGTGCCAGCAGTGAATTGGACAGGGTCCGTAGTGAGCAGTTCTTC. Amino acids: CASSELDRVRSEQFF. The full variable domain, with the rest looked up from reference TRBV25-1 and TRBJ2-1, is EADIYQTPRYLVIGTGKKITLECSQTMGHDKMYWYQQDPGMELHLIHYSYGVNSTEKGDLSSESTVSRIRTEHFPLTLESARPSHTSQYLCASSELDRVRSEQFFGPGTRLTVL.

This chain connects TRBV6-1 to TRBJ2-7; TRBD2 is a possible D gene (7 bases). Trimming removed 1 base at V and 4 bases at J, with 11 bases between. This CDR3 is built from 14 residues. The germline V gene has CDR1 MNHNS and CDR2 SASEGT. The CDR3 reads CASSEGRGGYEQYF. Written as DNA, the CDR3 is TGTGCCAGCAGTGAAGGCAGGGGAGGGTACGAGCAGTACTTC.

The chain couples TRBV2 to TRBJ2-3, with 10 bases identical to TRBD2. CDR1 is SNHLY, CDR2 FYNNEI, per germline. This CDR3 contains 14 residues. The V segment lost 7 bases and the J segment 3 bases; nucleotides outside the gene matches: 4. CDR3 residues: CASKPSGGTDTQYF. CDR3 bases: TGTGCCAGCAAGCCTAGCGGGGGAACAGATACGCAGTATTTT.

This clone was picked up a small number of times. This sequence joins TRBV6-2 or TRBV6-3 and TRBJ2-7; D is ambiguous. The CDR3 runs 15 residues. V gave up 4 bases and J gave up 5 bases, with 18 bases separating them. Germline loops: CDR1 MNHEY, CDR2 SVGEGT. The CDR3 DNA follows: TGTGCCAGCAGTTCAATGGCTTACCTAGACGACGAGCAGTACTTC. Translation gives CASSSMAYLDDEQYF.

The rearrangement joins TRBV12-3 or TRBV12-4 to TRBJ2-5; D might be TRBD1 (8 bases). Deletions cut 4 bases from V and 4 bases from J, with 10 bases between. The CDR3 runs to 13 residues. CDR3 amino acids: CASSYRGGETQYF. In DNA, the CDR3 is TGTGCCAGCAGTTACAGGGGGGGAGAGACCCAGTACTTC.

The gene calls are TRBV7-9 and TRBJ1-2, with a weak D call TRBD1 (5 bases). The CDR3 totals 15 residues. Germline lookup yields CDR1 SEHNR and CDR2 FQNEAQ (reference sequence). V lost 4 bases to trimming and J lost 7 bases, with 19 bases between them. CDR3: CASSSRAVGGAGYTF. In DNA, the CDR3 is TGTGCCAGCAGCTCACGCGCAGTGGGGGGAGCTGGCTACACCTTC.

This clone was counted once. This chain links TRBV24-1 with TRBJ1-5; TRBD1 matches at 11 bases. The CDR3 is 15 amino acids. Per the germline V gene, CDR1 is KGHDR and CDR2 is SFDVKD. The ends lost 3 bases at V and 6 bases at J; junction bases unmatched: 3. CDR3 nucleotides: TGTGCCACCAGTGATGGACAGGGGGCGATTCAGCCCCAGCATTTT. Protein: CATSDGQGAIQPQHF.

The gene calls are TRBV18 and TRBJ2-3; possibly TRBD1 for D (6 bases). The length of the CDR3 is 13 residues. Germline assignment: CDR1 KGHSH and CDR2 LQKENI. The V gene lost 4 bases and the J gene lost 6 bases, with 11 bases spanning the gap. The CDR3 is CASSRGPRDTQYF. The CDR3 DNA follows: TGTGCCAGCTCACGGGGGCCCCGGGATACGCAGTATTTT.

The chain uses TRBV5-1 and TRBJ1-1; possibly TRBD1 for D (6 bases). The CDR3 covers 17 residues. CDR1 and CDR2 (germline): SGHRS, YFSETQ. Trimming pared 4 bases from V and 0 bases from J, leaving 19 bases between. The CDR3 nucleotides are TGCGCCAGCAGCAAGGACTTCCTAGGGGGTATGAACACTGAAGCTTTCTTT. Translating gives CASSKDFLGGMNTEAFF.

The gene calls are TRBV19 and TRBJ1-5; D possibly corresponds to TRBD1 (6 bases). The CDR3 is made up of 13 amino acids. The V and J ends lost 10 bases and 4 bases respectively, with 14 bases between them. Germline V gene sequence: CDR1 LNHDA, CDR2 SQIVND (reference sequence). This chain's CDR3 is CATQDRPNQPQHF. CDR3 coding DNA: TGTGCCACTCAGGACAGACCAAATCAGCCCCAGCATTTT. The entire variable domain, with the rest obtained from reference TRBV19 and TRBJ1-5, is as follows: DGGITQSPKYLFRKEGQNVTLSCEQNLNHDAMYWYRQDPGQGLRLIYYSQIVNDFQKGDIAEGYSVSREKKESFPLTVTSAQKNPTAFYLCATQDRPNQPQHFGDGTRLSIL.

J is TRBJ1-4 and V is TRBV6-5, with 7 bases lining up with TRBD1. The CDR3 is made up of 15 amino acids. Trimming removed 0 bases from V and 4 bases from J; junction bases left unmatched: 2. CDR1 MNHEY and CDR2 SVGAGI come from the germline V gene. The CDR3 DNA reads as TGTGCCAGCAGTTACTCGGCAGGGGGTAATGAAAAACTGTTTTTT. This sequence encodes CASSYSAGGNEKLFF.

In this sample, this clone turned up many times. The chain uses TRBV7-9 and TRBJ2-7, with TRBD1 matching 7 bases. CDR3 length: 14 amino acids. V shed 5 bases and J 2 bases; nucleotides not matched to a gene: 6. CDR1 is SEHNR, CDR2 FQNEAQ, per germline (reference sequence). The DNA of the CDR3 is TGTGCCAGCAGCGTAACAGGGGTCACCTACGAGCAGTACTTC. Amino acid sequence: CASSVTGVTYEQYF.